One TCR beta chain is described in this entry. Produced via immunoSEQ multiplex PCR; TCRdb's table is partial and in-frame only. Of about 94,000 clones listed, more than 90% are singletons. These data come from a study of technical replicates of blood from a handful of donors. V shed 5 bases and J shed 3 bases, with 26 bases lying between them. Germline V gives CDR1 MNHEY, CDR2 SMNVEV (reference sequence). This CDR3 has 19 residues. The chain uses TRBV27 and TRBJ1-3; no clear D gene. This clonotype was sampled from a human donor in good health. The sample consisted of T cells isolated from PBMCs. CDR3 amino acids: CASSEFAPVLRAVGNTIYF. In nucleotides, the CDR3 is TGTGCCAGCAGTGAGTTTGCGCCGGTGTTGAGGGCGGTTGGAAACACCATATATTTT.